This TCR beta chain derives from a study of cytomegalovirus exposure and HLA in healthy donors. Study outcomes and limitations: The study recorded around 160 TCR beta chains that were cytomegalovirus-associated. V- and J-gene trimming in TCR beta was tied to a missense DCLRE1C variant by an analysis performed later. Later analysis indicated greater clonal expansion among HLA-associated TCR beta chains than among equally common other chains.

This CDR3 contains 13 residues. The V segment lost 9 bases and the J segment 6 bases; nucleotides outside the gene matches: 5. The germline CDR1 and CDR2 sequences are LNHDA and SQIVND (reference sequence). It was with 60 Vbeta and 13 Jbeta primers that the PCR ran. Profiled with immunoSEQ multiplex PCR; TCRdb holds only in-frame clones, not every one. The table shows approximately 180,000 clones, with 70% to 85% occurring only once. As concerns this clone: Antigen: not known.

Sequenced: PBMCs. This receptor was taken from a human donor in good health. The chain combines TRBV19 with TRBJ1-4; TRBD1 agrees at 9 bases. DNA for the CDR3: TGTGCCAGCATGGACAGGGGAGATGAAAAACTGTTTTTT. Protein: CASMDRGDEKLFF.